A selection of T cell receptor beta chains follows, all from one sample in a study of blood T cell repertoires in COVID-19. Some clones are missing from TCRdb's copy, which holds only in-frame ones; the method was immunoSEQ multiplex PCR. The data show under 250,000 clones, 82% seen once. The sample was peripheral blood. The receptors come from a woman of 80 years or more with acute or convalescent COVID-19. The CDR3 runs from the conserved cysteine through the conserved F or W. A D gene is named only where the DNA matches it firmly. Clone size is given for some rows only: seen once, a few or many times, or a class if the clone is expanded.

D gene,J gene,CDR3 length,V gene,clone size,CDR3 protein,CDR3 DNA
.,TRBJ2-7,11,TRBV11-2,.,CASSSGYEQYF,TGTGCCAGCAGCTCGGGATACGAGCAGTACTTC
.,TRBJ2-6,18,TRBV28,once,CASSSLQGTYSGANVLTF,TGTGCCAGCAGTTCCCTACAGGGAACCTACTCTGGGGCCAACGTCCTGACTTTC
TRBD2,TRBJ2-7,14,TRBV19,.,CASSIDGRGSEQYF,TGTGCCAGTAGTATAGATGGGAGGGGCTCGGAGCAGTACTTC
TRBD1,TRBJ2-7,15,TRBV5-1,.,CASSLGQGGLYEQYF,TGCGCCAGCAGCTTGGGACAGGGTGGCCTCTACGAGCAGTACTTC
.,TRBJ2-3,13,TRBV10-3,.,CAISEWSADTQYF,TGTGCCATCAGTGAGTGGAGCGCAGATACGCAGTATTTT
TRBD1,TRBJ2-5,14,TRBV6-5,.,CASSNDRVQETQYF,TGTGCCAGCAGTAACGACAGGGTGCAAGAGACCCAGTACTTC
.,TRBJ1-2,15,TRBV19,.,CASGDPGQFRFGYTF,TGTGCCAGTGGCGACCCGGGACAATTCCGCTTTGGCTACACCTTC
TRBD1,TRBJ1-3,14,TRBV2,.,CAIGTGRDGNTIYF,TGTGCCATTGGGACAGGCAGGGATGGAAACACCATATATTTT
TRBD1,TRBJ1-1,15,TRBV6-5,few,CASWPRTGMNTEAFF,TGTGCCAGCTGGCCCAGGACAGGAATGAACACTGAAGCTTTCTTT
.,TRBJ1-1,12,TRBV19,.,CASRDSNTEAFF,TGTGCCAGTCGAGACAGCAACACTGAAGCTTTCTTT
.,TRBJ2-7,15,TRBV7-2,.,CASSLVGVTPYEQYF,TGTGCCAGCAGCTTAGTAGGGGTAACTCCCTACGAGCAGTACTTC
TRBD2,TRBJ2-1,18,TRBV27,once,CASSPTSGLAGVYNEQFF,TGTGCCAGCAGTCCGACCTCGGGACTAGCGGGCGTTTACAATGAGCAGTTCTTC
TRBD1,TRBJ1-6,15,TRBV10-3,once,CAIDAGTGDNSPLHF,TGTGCCATTGATGCCGGGACAGGGGATAATTCACCCCTCCACTTT
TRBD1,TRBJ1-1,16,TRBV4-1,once,CASSSKGGQGATEAFF,TGCGCCAGCAGCTCAAAAGGGGGACAGGGGGCCACTGAAGCTTTCTTT
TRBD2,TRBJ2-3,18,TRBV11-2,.,CASSLVGFLAGGYDTQYF,TGTGCCAGCAGCTTAGTCGGCTTCCTAGCGGGGGGGTACGATACGCAGTATTTT
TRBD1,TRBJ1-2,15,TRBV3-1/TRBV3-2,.,CASSQPTGGAGGYTF,TGTGCCAGCAGCCAGCCGACAGGGGGCGCGGGGGGCTACACCTTC
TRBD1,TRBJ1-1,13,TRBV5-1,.,CASSPQGQEQAFF,TGCGCCAGCAGCCCGCAGGGACAGGAACAAGCTTTCTTT
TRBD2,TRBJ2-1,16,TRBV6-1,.,CASSEAVAGANNEQFF,TGTGCCAGCAGTGAAGCCGTAGCGGGGGCTAACAATGAGCAGTTCTTC
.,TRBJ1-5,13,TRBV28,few,CASSLGAIMPQHF,TGTGCCAGCAGTTTAGGGGCAATCATGCCCCAGCATTTT